The next 26 T cell receptor beta chains were all read from a single sample in a study of human T cells and chemical hapten exposure. Time point denoted: pre-sensitization, week 0. Treatment in this sample: therapeutic diphenylcyclopropenone sensitization with weekly scalp DPC. Before extraction, the whole blood was not fractionated, and total RNA was taken from it. TCRdb reanalysed the RACE reads using MiXCR and keeps one entry per CDR3 protein. The table includes 30,000 to 40,000 distinct CDR3 sequences, more than 10% detected once. The material sequenced was whole blood, taken in connection with sensitization to the hapten diphenylcyclopropenone (DPC). The receptors come from a middle-aged woman with alopecia areata. Some clones in this sample may be carry-over from other donors' samples.

This clonotype was counted many times. The chain recombines TRBV4-1 with TRBJ2-3; 16 positions match TRBD2. The CDR3 length is 21 residues. The V segment lost 6 bases and the J segment 5 bases; nucleotides outside the gene matches: 20. Germline loops: CDR1 MGHRA, CDR2 YSYEKL. The CDR3 reads CASSTPGLAGGLRGPRDTQYF. CDR3 in DNA: TGCGCCAGCAGTACTCCGGGACTAGCGGGGGGGCTCCGGGGGCCCAGAGATACGCAGTATTTT.

The gene calls are TRBV16 and TRBJ2-7; TRBD2 is a possible D gene (5 bases). CDR3 size: 15 residues. V lost 0 bases and J 0 bases, leaving 9 bases between the germline ends. Per the germline V gene, CDR1 is KGHSY and CDR2 is FQNENV. Here the CDR3 DNA reads TGTGCCAGCAGCCAATCGATGGACTTCTCCTACGAGCAGTACTTC. It encodes CASSQSMDFSYEQYF. Combining the CDR3 with reference TRBV16 and TRBJ2-7 gives the whole variable domain GEEVAQTPKHLVRGEGQKAKLYCAPIKGHSYVFWYQQVLKNEFKFLISFQNENVFDETGMPKERFSAKCLPNSPCSLEIQATKLEDSAVYFCASSQSMDFSYEQYFGPGTRLTVT.

V and J are TRBV7-3 and TRBJ2-1, with 12 bases lining up with TRBD2. V was clipped by 4 bases and J by 8 bases; unmatched bases: 6. Germline loops: CDR1 SGHTA, CDR2 FQGTGA. There are 15 residues in the CDR3. In DNA, the CDR3 is TGTGCCAGCAGCTCCCTAGCGGGGGGGATTGATGAGCAGTTCTTC. Protein product: CASSSLAGGIDEQFF. The full variable domain, rest sourced from reference TRBV7-3 and TRBJ2-1, is GAGVSQTPSNKVTEKGKYVELRCDPISGHTALYWYRQSLGQGPEFLIYFQGTGAADDSGLPNDRFFAVRPEGSVSTLKIQRTERGDSAVYLCASSSLAGGIDEQFFGPGTRLTVL.

The chain couples TRBV5-1 to TRBJ2-1, with 9 bases lining up with TRBD1. The CDR3 is made up of 15 amino acids. Germline V gives CDR1 SGHRS, CDR2 YFSETQ. Trimming at V came to 4 bases and at J to 4 bases, leaving 6 bases not matched to a gene. CDR3 protein: CASSRAGQGYNEQFF. The CDR3 DNA reads TGCGCCAGCAGCCGAGCCGGACAGGGGTACAATGAGCAGTTCTTC.

Ten or more counts support this clonotype. Written as DNA, the CDR3 is TGCAGTGCTAGTGGGGCAGGGTTATCCTATAATTCACCCCTCCACTTT. The encoded protein is CSASGAGLSYNSPLHF. This sequence joins TRBV20-1 and TRBJ1-6; maybe TRBD1 (5 bases). The CDR3 consists of 16 residues. V lost 3 bases and J lost 1, with 13 bases in between. The germline CDR1 and CDR2 sequences are DFQATT and SNEGSKA (reference sequence).

This clonotype was recorded many times. V gene TRBV19 combines with J gene TRBJ1-5, with TRBD1 matching 9 bases. Germline V CDR1 and CDR2: LNHDA, SQIVND (reference sequence). The CDR3 covers 16 residues. Trimming removed 8 bases from V and 5 bases from J; junction bases left unmatched: 13. Written as DNA, the CDR3 is TGTGCCAGTGCATCCCGAAACAGGGGGCGGGATCAGCCCCAGCATTTT. This sequence encodes CASASRNRGRDQPQHF.

This clonotype has just a few counts. CDR3 sequence reads: CASTLMDRTNSPLHF. The CDR3, as DNA: TGTGCCAGCACCCTGATGGACAGAACTAATTCACCCCTCCACTTT. The gene calls are TRBV5-6 and TRBJ1-6, with TRBD1 as a possible D gene (6 bases). CDR1 and CDR2 (germline): SGHDT, YYEEEE. The V gene lost 6 bases and the J gene lost 6 bases, with 16 bases spanning the gap. The CDR3 loop spans 15 amino acids.

This clonotype has ten or more counts. The rearrangement links TRBV4-2 to TRBJ2-5; possible D gene TRBD2, 5 bases. The germline V and J ends were trimmed by 1 base and 1 base, with 13 bases remaining between them. Germline assignment: CDR1 LGHNA and CDR2 YNFKEQ. The CDR3 is 16 residues long. CDR3 residues: CASSQASSMSQETQYF. The CDR3 DNA follows: TGTGCCAGCAGCCAAGCATCTAGCATGTCCCAAGAGACCCAGTACTTC.

J is TRBJ2-7 and V is TRBV16; 7 bases fit TRBD2. The germline gives CDR1 KGHSY, CDR2 FQNENV. V lost 4 bases, J lost 2 bases, and 11 bases stayed unmatched. CDR3 size: 16 residues. The chain's CDR3 is CASSLVGASGAYEQYF. The CDR3 DNA sequence: TGTGCCAGCAGCCTTGTTGGGGCTAGCGGCGCCTACGAGCAGTACTTC.

This clonotype has a count of ten or more. The gene calls are TRBV30 and TRBJ1-4, with D uncertain. This CDR3 has 15 amino acids. V dropped 5 bases and J dropped 8 bases, with 21 bases sitting between them. Germline assignment: CDR1 GTSNPN and CDR2 SVGIG (reference sequence). The CDR3 bases are TGTGCCTGGGTCCCACTCCAAATGGGCCACGAAAAACTGTTTTTT. Translated, it gives CAWVPLQMGHEKLFF.

V gene TRBV7-9 combines with J gene TRBJ2-5, with 11 bases that match TRBD1. This CDR3 has 15 residues. Germline loops: CDR1 SEHNR, CDR2 FQNEAQ (reference sequence). J gave up 4 bases and V 6 bases, and 7 bases lay outside the gene matches. CDR3 region: CASSTGTGGRETQYF. CDR3 coding DNA: TGTGCCAGCAGTACCGGGACAGGGGGACGAGAGACCCAGTACTTC.

This clonotype has just a few counts. The chain combines TRBV28 with TRBJ1-2; D unresolved. This CDR3 spans 15 amino acids. The V gene lost 5 bases and the J gene lost 14 bases, with 27 bases spanning the gap. Germline V gene sequence: CDR1 MDHEN, CDR2 SYDVKM. The CDR3 here is CASSRPLRPERGGTF. The CDR3 nucleotides are TGTGCCAGCAGTCGCCCACTCCGGCCCGAGAGAGGAGGGACCTTC.

This clonotype was recorded at least ten times. The chain links TRBV2 to TRBJ2-3; TRBD1 is a possible D gene (6 bases). The V end was cut by 9 bases, the J end by 0 bases, with 16 bases between. Germline values: CDR1 SNHLY, CDR2 FYNNEI. The CDR3 consists of 15 residues. Here the CDR3 reads CASQPRTASTDTQYF. In nucleotides, the CDR3 is TGTGCCAGTCAACCCAGGACAGCTAGCACAGATACGCAGTATTTT. Based on the CDR3 plus reference TRBV2 and TRBJ2-3, the full variable domain is EPEVTQTPSHQVTQMGQEVILRCVPISNHLYFYWYRQILGQKVEFLVSFYNNEISEKSEIFDDQFSVERPDGSNFTLKIRSTKLEDSAMYFCASQPRTASTDTQYFGPGTRLTVL.

This clonotype was found a few times. The chain combines TRBV23-1 with TRBJ1-4; unclear D gene. TRBV23-1 is an open reading frame, and its role is uncertain. The CDR3 covers 15 residues. V dropped 0 bases and J dropped 8 bases, with 13 bases sitting between them. The CDR3 here is CASSQSVRNGEKLFF. The DNA for the CDR3 is TGCGCCAGCAGTCAATCGGTCCGGAATGGGGAAAAACTGTTTTTT.

A few counts support this clonotype. The genes are TRBV28 and TRBJ2-5; 8 bases are shared with TRBD1. Trimming at V came to 9 bases and at J to 2 bases, leaving 11 bases not matched to a gene. Germline V gene data show CDR1 as MDHEN and CDR2 as SYDVKM. The CDR3 has 15 residues. The CDR3 bases are TGTGCCAGTACGGACAGGGCCGCCCCGCAAGAGACCCAGTACTTC. Translating gives CASTDRAAPQETQYF. The whole variable domain, remainder taken from reference TRBV28 and TRBJ2-5, is DVKVTQSSRYLVKRTGEKVFLECVQDMDHENMFWYRQDPGLGLRLIYFSYDVKMKEKGDIPEGYSVSREKKERFSLILESASTNQTSMYLCASTDRAAPQETQYFGPGTRLLVL.

This chain links TRBV6-5 with TRBJ2-2, with TRBD2 matching over 9 bases. CDR3 length: 14 residues. Per the germline V gene, CDR1 is MNHEY and CDR2 is SVGAGI. With 6 bases clipped from V and 4 bases from J, the junction kept 3 bases outside the gene matches. The CDR3 bases are TGTGCCAGCAGACTAGCGGGTTCCACCGGGGAGCTGTTTTTT. Translating gives CASRLAGSTGELFF.

This clonotype turned up a few times. The chain carries TRBV21-1 and TRBJ2-3. TRBV21-1 is a pseudogene locus. The CDR3 totals 14 residues. The CDR3 here is CASSKGLRRDTQYF. In nucleotides, the CDR3 is TGTGCCAGCAGCAAAGGTCTCAGGAGAGATACGCAGTATTTT.

With regard to this clonotype: A much more abundant neighbour one base away suggests this may be a read error. This rearrangement joins TRBV11-2 to TRBJ1-2; D remains unclear. The CDR3 loop spans 13 amino acids. The germline gives CDR1 SGHAT, CDR2 FQNNGV. The CDR3 is CACSLDGSYGYTF. The CDR3 DNA sequence: TGTGCCTGCAGCTTAGACGGTTCCTATGGCTACACCTTC.

This clonotype was detected many times. This chain joins TRBV7-2 and TRBJ2-5; 9 bases align to TRBD1. Germline V gene data show CDR1 as SGHTA and CDR2 as FQGNSA. This CDR3 has 15 residues. The junction had 6 bases not matched to a gene; V was cut back by 5 bases and J by 2 bases. In DNA form, the CDR3 reads TGTGCCAGCAGCCCCCAGACAGGGGGGCAAGAGACCCAGTACTTC. This encodes CASSPQTGGQETQYF.

This clonotype was detected many times. The genes are TRBV18 and TRBJ2-3; 7 positions match TRBD1. Trimming at V came to 5 bases and at J to 0 bases, leaving 5 bases not matched to a gene. CDR1 is KGHSH and CDR2 is LQKENI in the germline V gene. The CDR3 extends over 15 amino acids. CDR3 sequence: CASSARQGSTDTQYF. In nucleotides, the CDR3 is TGTGCCAGCTCAGCGAGACAGGGTAGCACAGATACGCAGTATTTT.

This clonotype was seen repeatedly, ten times or more. The chain uses TRBV2 and TRBJ1-2, with D perhaps matching TRBD1 (6 bases). CDR1 and CDR2 from the germline V gene are SNHLY and FYNNEI. V was cut by 4 bases and J by 4 bases, with 22 bases left in between. CDR3 length equals 17 residues. The CDR3 DNA is TGTGCCAGCAGTGGCCGGGACACCGAATACGTTACCTATGGCTACACCTTC. It codes for CASSGRDTEYVTYGYTF.

This clonotype has at least ten counts. The chain has TRBV11-2 and TRBJ2-7, with 14 bases aligning to TRBD2. This CDR3 comprises 15 residues. In germline, CDR1 is SGHAT, CDR2 FQNNGV. V gave up 7 bases and J gave up 4 bases; unmatched junction bases: 6. The DNA of the CDR3 is TGTGCCAGCAACCACGGGACTAGCGGGGGTTACGAGCAGTACTTC. This encodes CASNHGTSGGYEQYF.

This clonotype has ten or more counts. This chain links TRBV29-1 with TRBJ2-4; TRBD1 or TRBD2 may be the D gene (5 bases each). CDR3 length equals 15 residues. The germline V and J ends were trimmed by 0 bases and 0 bases, with 9 bases remaining between them. CDR1 is SQVTM, CDR2 ANQGSEA, per germline. In DNA, the CDR3 is TGCAGCGTTGAAGATGGGACGACAGCCAAAAACATTCAGTACTTC. Translating it yields CSVEDGTTAKNIQYF.

There are many counts of this clonotype. The chain couples TRBV20-1 to TRBJ1-5, with D tentatively TRBD1 (5 bases). V lost 5 bases, J lost 5 bases, and 19 bases lay in between. Germline V gene data show CDR1 as DFQATT and CDR2 as SNEGSKA (reference sequence). This CDR3 has 15 residues. CDR3 residues: CSAVKSTGQDQPQHF. The CDR3 coding sequence is TGCAGTGCTGTTAAATCCACCGGACAAGATCAGCCCCAGCATTTT.

This clonotype appeared many times. The chain combines TRBV7-6 with TRBJ2-5, with D perhaps TRBD1 (6 bases). Germline V gene sequence: CDR1 SGHVS, CDR2 FNYEAQ. With 5 bases removed from V and 4 bases from J, the gap between germline ends came to 14 bases. The CDR3 totals 14 residues. Here the CDR3 DNA reads TGTGCCAGCAGCAGCAGCCAGGGGAGAGAGACCCAGTACTTC. It yields the protein CASSSSQGRETQYF. The full variable domain, its missing parts supplied by reference TRBV7-6 and TRBJ2-5, is GAGVSQSPRYKVTKRGQDVALRCDPISGHVSLYWYRQALGQGPEFLTYFNYEAQQDKSGLPNDRFSAERPEGSISTLTIQRTEQRDSAMYRCASSSSQGRETQYFGPGTRLLVL.

This clonotype was counted a few times. The gene calls are TRBV30 and TRBJ1-5; 7 bases map to TRBD1. The V gene end was trimmed by 1 base and the J gene end by 6 bases; junction bases not matched to a gene: 9. This CDR3 has 15 amino acids. Germline-derived CDR1 and CDR2 are GTSNPN and SVGIG (reference sequence). This chain's CDR3 is CAWSETGASFQPQHF. In nucleotides, the CDR3 is TGTGCCTGGAGTGAAACAGGGGCTAGCTTTCAGCCCCAGCATTTT.